A selection of T cell receptor beta chains follows, all from one sample in a study of shared clonotypes between healthy human individuals. Measured with immunoSEQ multiplex PCR; TCRdb has only the in-frame clones, and not every one. This table has about 1.5 million clones, 96% appearing once. Sequences were obtained from naive CD4+ T cells sorted from blood. The source of these receptors is a man aged 30-40 years in good health. The CDR3 runs from the conserved cysteine through the conserved F or W. The order of the fields is clone size, D gene, J gene, V gene, CDR3 DNA, CDR3 protein. The D gene is left open where the match is weak. For some rows the clone size is stated as once, few or many, or as a class when expanded; others skip it.

abundance: .
d_gene: .
j_gene: TRBJ1-5
v_gene: TRBV2
CDR3nt: TGTGCCAGCAGTGGCCCATCAGCCCAGCATTTT
CDR3aa: CASSGPSAQHF

abundance: .
d_gene: .
j_gene: TRBJ2-5
v_gene: TRBV5-1
CDR3nt: TGCGCCAGCAGCTTGGATTGGGGCCAAGAGACCCAGTACTTC
CDR3aa: CASSLDWGQETQYF

abundance: .
d_gene: .
j_gene: TRBJ2-1
v_gene: TRBV5-1
CDR3nt: TGCGCCAGCAGCTGGGCGGCGGAGAGCTCCTACAATGAGCAGTTCTTC
CDR3aa: CASSWAAESSYNEQFF

abundance: .
d_gene: TRBD1
j_gene: TRBJ1-4
v_gene: TRBV27
CDR3nt: TGTGCCAGCAGTTTTAATTACAGGGACAGTGAAAAACTGTTTTTT
CDR3aa: CASSFNYRDSEKLFF

abundance: once
d_gene: .
j_gene: TRBJ2-7
v_gene: TRBV5-4
CDR3nt: TGTGCCAGCAGCCAAGGACTTAGAGACTACGAGCAGTACTTC
CDR3aa: CASSQGLRDYEQYF

abundance: .
d_gene: TRBD1
j_gene: TRBJ1-1
v_gene: TRBV7-8
CDR3nt: TGTGCCAGCAGCCCTGGGGGCCGACAGGGTCCTTGGAACACTGAAGCTTTCTTT
CDR3aa: CASSPGGRQGPWNTEAFF

abundance: .
d_gene: TRBD1
j_gene: TRBJ2-7
v_gene: TRBV28
CDR3nt: TGTGCCAGCAGTCGGACCTCGGGACAGACCTACGAGCAGTACTTC
CDR3aa: CASSRTSGQTYEQYF

abundance: .
d_gene: TRBD1
j_gene: TRBJ2-4
v_gene: TRBV29-1
CDR3nt: TGCAGCGTCAACAGGGGGCTGGGGAACATTCAGTACTTC
CDR3aa: CSVNRGLGNIQYF

abundance: .
d_gene: .
j_gene: TRBJ1-3
v_gene: TRBV2
CDR3nt: TGTGCCAGCAGTGTATTGACTTACTCTGGAAACACCATATATTTT
CDR3aa: CASSVLTYSGNTIYF

abundance: few
d_gene: TRBD1
j_gene: TRBJ1-1
v_gene: TRBV5-1
CDR3nt: TGCGCCAGCAGCTTGAGGGGGCAGGGCGAATACACTGAAGCTTTCTTT
CDR3aa: CASSLRGQGEYTEAFF

abundance: .
d_gene: .
j_gene: TRBJ1-5
v_gene: TRBV11-2
CDR3nt: TGTGCCAGCAGCTTAGAGGTCAATCAGCCCCAGCATTTT
CDR3aa: CASSLEVNQPQHF

abundance: .
d_gene: .
j_gene: TRBJ2-1
v_gene: TRBV28
CDR3nt: TGTGCCAGCAGTCCTCTAGGGGGGAACTCCTACAATGAGCAGTTCTTC
CDR3aa: CASSPLGGNSYNEQFF

abundance: .
d_gene: TRBD2
j_gene: TRBJ2-3
v_gene: TRBV28
CDR3nt: TGTGCCAGCAGTTTATCCTCGGCTAGCGGGAGGGCAACAGATACGCAGTATTTT
CDR3aa: CASSLSSASGRATDTQYF

abundance: .
d_gene: TRBD1
j_gene: TRBJ2-7
v_gene: TRBV5-6
CDR3nt: TGTGCCAGCAGCTCCCCGGGACAGGGGGCTGGCGAGCAGTACTTC
CDR3aa: CASSSPGQGAGEQYF

abundance: .
d_gene: .
j_gene: TRBJ1-2
v_gene: TRBV19
CDR3nt: TGTGCCAGTAGTATCGTCGTGAGCTACACCTTC
CDR3aa: CASSIVVSYTF

abundance: .
d_gene: .
j_gene: TRBJ1-1
v_gene: TRBV10-3
CDR3nt: TGTGCCATCATCGCTTCTACAGGGAGAAAAACTGAAGCTTTCTTT
CDR3aa: CAIIASTGRKTEAFF

abundance: .
d_gene: TRBD2
j_gene: TRBJ2-7
v_gene: TRBV19
CDR3nt: TGTGCCAGTTCGATGGGACTAGCGTCGGACGAGCAGTACTTC
CDR3aa: CASSMGLASDEQYF

abundance: .
d_gene: TRBD1
j_gene: TRBJ1-3
v_gene: TRBV7-8
CDR3nt: TGTGCCAGCAGCCGGGACAGGGGGCGAATTTCTGGAAACACCATATATTTT
CDR3aa: CASSRDRGRISGNTIYF

abundance: .
d_gene: .
j_gene: TRBJ2-3
v_gene: TRBV4-1
CDR3nt: TGCGCCAGCAGCCAAGCTAGCGCCCGCGCAGATACGCAGTATTTT
CDR3aa: CASSQASARADTQYF

abundance: .
d_gene: .
j_gene: TRBJ2-1
v_gene: TRBV2
CDR3nt: TGTGCCAGCAGTGTATCGACTTTTTCCAATGAGCAGTTCTTC
CDR3aa: CASSVSTFSNEQFF

abundance: .
d_gene: .
j_gene: TRBJ1-5
v_gene: TRBV7-8
CDR3nt: TGTGCCAGCAGCCTCCGAGACAGAGCTAAGCCCCAGCATTTT
CDR3aa: CASSLRDRAKPQHF

abundance: .
d_gene: TRBD2
j_gene: TRBJ2-1
v_gene: TRBV27
CDR3nt: TGTGCCAGCAGCTTAACCAGACTAGCGGGTTTGAATGAGCAGTTCTTC
CDR3aa: CASSLTRLAGLNEQFF

abundance: .
d_gene: .
j_gene: TRBJ2-1
v_gene: TRBV19
CDR3nt: TGTGCCACCCACAGAGGATTTGAGCAGTTCTTC
CDR3aa: CATHRGFEQFF

abundance: .
d_gene: .
j_gene: TRBJ2-4
v_gene: TRBV28
CDR3nt: TGTGCCAGCAGTTTGGCCGAAAGGACGAAAAAGAACATTCAGTACTTC
CDR3aa: CASSLAERTKKNIQYF

abundance: .
d_gene: .
j_gene: TRBJ2-3
v_gene: TRBV11-2
CDR3nt: TGTGCCAGCAGCTTAGATTCTAGCCCGCTTACGCAGTATTTT
CDR3aa: CASSLDSSPLTQYF

abundance: .
d_gene: TRBD2
j_gene: TRBJ2-7
v_gene: TRBV9
CDR3nt: TGTGCCAGCAGCGTAGAAACTAGCGGGAGGTACGAGCAGTACTTC
CDR3aa: CASSVETSGRYEQYF

abundance: .
d_gene: TRBD2
j_gene: TRBJ2-5
v_gene: TRBV2
CDR3nt: TGTGCCAGCACCCGGACTAGCGGGAAAGAAGAGACCCAGTACTTC
CDR3aa: CASTRTSGKEETQYF

abundance: .
d_gene: .
j_gene: TRBJ2-1
v_gene: TRBV5-1
CDR3nt: TGCGCCAGCAGCTTGGTGGCTCCTAGCTCCTACAATGAGCAGTTCTTC
CDR3aa: CASSLVAPSSYNEQFF

abundance: once
d_gene: TRBD2
j_gene: TRBJ2-7
v_gene: TRBV5-1
CDR3nt: TGCGCCAGCAGCTTGGTGGCGGGAGGGCCCTACGAGCAGTACTTC
CDR3aa: CASSLVAGGPYEQYF

abundance: .
d_gene: .
j_gene: TRBJ2-1
v_gene: TRBV6-5
CDR3nt: TGTGCCAGCATGACCGGGCGGCCGCTGGATGAGCAGTTCTTC
CDR3aa: CASMTGRPLDEQFF

abundance: .
d_gene: TRBD2
j_gene: TRBJ2-5
v_gene: TRBV2
CDR3nt: TGTGCCAGCCTCGGGACTAGCGGGAGGGAGACCCAGTACTTC
CDR3aa: CASLGTSGRETQYF

abundance: .
d_gene: .
j_gene: TRBJ2-7
v_gene: TRBV6-6
CDR3nt: TGTGCCAGCAGTACCCAGCGCGACGAGCAGTACTTC
CDR3aa: CASSTQRDEQYF

abundance: .
d_gene: .
j_gene: TRBJ2-1
v_gene: TRBV4-1
CDR3nt: TGCGCCAGCAGCCAAGCTTTGGGTGATGAGCAGTTCTTC
CDR3aa: CASSQALGDEQFF

abundance: .
d_gene: .
j_gene: TRBJ2-1
v_gene: TRBV7-9
CDR3nt: TGTGCCAGCAGCTTAGGGACAAAGACCAATGAGCAGTTCTTC
CDR3aa: CASSLGTKTNEQFF